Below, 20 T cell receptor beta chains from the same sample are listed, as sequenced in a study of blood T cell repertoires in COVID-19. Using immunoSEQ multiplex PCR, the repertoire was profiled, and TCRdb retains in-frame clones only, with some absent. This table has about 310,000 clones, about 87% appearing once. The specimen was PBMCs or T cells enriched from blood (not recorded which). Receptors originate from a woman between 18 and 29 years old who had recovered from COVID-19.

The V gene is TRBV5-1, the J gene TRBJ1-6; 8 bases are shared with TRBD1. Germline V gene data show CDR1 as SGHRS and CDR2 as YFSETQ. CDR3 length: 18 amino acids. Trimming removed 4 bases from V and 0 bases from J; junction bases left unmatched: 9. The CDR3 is CASSPGTGASSYNSPLHF. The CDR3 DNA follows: TGCGCCAGCAGCCCAGGGACAGGTGCGAGCTCCTATAATTCACCCCTCCACTTT.

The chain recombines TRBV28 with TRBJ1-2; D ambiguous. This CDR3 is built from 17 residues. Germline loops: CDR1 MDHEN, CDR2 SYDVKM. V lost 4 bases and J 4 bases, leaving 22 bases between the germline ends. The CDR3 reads CASSSQAGSRLGYGYTF. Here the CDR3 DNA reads TGTGCCAGCAGTTCGCAAGCCGGGTCCCGATTGGGCTATGGCTACACCTTC.

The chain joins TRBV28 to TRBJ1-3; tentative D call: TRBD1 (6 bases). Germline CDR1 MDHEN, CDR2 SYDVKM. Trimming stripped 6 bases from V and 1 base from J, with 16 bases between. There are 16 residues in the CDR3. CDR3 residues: CASSLNPGASGNTIYF. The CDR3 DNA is TGTGCCAGCAGCCTAAATCCAGGGGCGTCTGGAAACACCATATATTTT.

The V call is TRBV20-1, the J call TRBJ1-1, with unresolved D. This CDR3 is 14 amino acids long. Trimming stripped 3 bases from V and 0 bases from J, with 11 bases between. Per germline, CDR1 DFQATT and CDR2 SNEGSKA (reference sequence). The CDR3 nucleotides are TGCAGTGCTAGTCAGGCCCTATTGAACACTGAAGCTTTCTTT. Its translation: CSASQALLNTEAFF.

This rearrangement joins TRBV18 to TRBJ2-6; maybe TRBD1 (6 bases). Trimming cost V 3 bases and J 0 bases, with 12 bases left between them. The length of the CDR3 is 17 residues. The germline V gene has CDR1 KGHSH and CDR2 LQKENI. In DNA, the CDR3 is TGTGCCAGCTCACCGGGGCAGGGGAGCTCTGGGGCCAACGTCCTGACTTTC. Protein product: CASSPGQGSSGANVLTF.

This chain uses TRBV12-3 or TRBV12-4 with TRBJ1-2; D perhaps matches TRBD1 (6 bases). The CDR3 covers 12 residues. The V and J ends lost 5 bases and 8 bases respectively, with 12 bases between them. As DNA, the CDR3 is TGTGCCAGCAGTACAGGGAGCAGAGGCTACACCTTC. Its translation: CASSTGSRGYTF.

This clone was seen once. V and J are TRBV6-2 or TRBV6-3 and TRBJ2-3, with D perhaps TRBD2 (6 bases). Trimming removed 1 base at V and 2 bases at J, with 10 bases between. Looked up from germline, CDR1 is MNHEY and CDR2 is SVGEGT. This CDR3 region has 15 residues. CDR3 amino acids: CASSYWERATDTQYF. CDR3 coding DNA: TGTGCCAGCAGTTACTGGGAGCGGGCCACAGATACGCAGTATTTT.

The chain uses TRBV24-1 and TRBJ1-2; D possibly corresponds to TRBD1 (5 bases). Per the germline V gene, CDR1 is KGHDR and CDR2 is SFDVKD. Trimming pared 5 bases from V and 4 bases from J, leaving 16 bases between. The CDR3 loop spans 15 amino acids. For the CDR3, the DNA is TGTGCCACCAGTGCCGGGGGGGGTGGCGGCTATGGCTACACCTTC. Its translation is CATSAGGGGGYGYTF.

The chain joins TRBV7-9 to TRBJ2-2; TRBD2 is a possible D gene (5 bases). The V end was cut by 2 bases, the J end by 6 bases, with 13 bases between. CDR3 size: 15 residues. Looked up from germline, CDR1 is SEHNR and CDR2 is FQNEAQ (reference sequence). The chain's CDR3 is CASSLLLGSAGELFF. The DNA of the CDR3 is TGTGCCAGCAGCTTATTATTAGGGAGTGCCGGGGAGCTGTTTTTT. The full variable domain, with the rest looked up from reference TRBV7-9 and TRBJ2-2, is DTGVSQNPRHKITKRGQNVTFRCDPISEHNRLYWYRQTLGQGPEFLTYFQNEAQLEKSRLLSDRFSAERPKGSFSTLEIQRTEQGDSAMYLCASSLLLGSAGELFFGEGSRLTVL.

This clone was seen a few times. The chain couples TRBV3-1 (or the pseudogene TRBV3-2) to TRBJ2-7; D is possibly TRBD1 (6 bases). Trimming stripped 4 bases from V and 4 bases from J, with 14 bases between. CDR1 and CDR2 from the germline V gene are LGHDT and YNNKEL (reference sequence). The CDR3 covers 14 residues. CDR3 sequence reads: CASSPMTGPYEQYF. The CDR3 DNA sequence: TGTGCCAGCAGCCCTATGACAGGCCCGTACGAGCAGTACTTC.

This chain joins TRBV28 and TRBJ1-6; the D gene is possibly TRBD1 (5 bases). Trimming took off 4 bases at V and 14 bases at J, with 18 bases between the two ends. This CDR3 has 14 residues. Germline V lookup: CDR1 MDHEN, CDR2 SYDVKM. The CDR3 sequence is CASSSYRRLGALHF. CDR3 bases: TGTGCCAGCAGTTCCTACAGGCGACTTGGAGCCCTCCACTTT.

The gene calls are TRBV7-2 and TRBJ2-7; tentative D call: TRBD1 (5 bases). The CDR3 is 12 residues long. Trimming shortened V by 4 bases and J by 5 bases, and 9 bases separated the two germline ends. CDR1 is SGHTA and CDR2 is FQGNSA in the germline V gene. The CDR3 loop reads CASSWGANEQYF. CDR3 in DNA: TGTGCCAGCAGCTGGGGCGCCAACGAGCAGTACTTC. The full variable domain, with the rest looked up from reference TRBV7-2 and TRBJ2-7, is GAGVSQSPSNKVTEKGKDVELRCDPISGHTALYWYRQSLGQGLEFLIYFQGNSAPDKSGLPSDRFSAERTGGSVSTLTIQRTQQEDSAVYLCASSWGANEQYFGPGTRLTVT.

For the CDR3, the DNA is TGCAGCGTTGAAGCGTGTGGGCAGGGTGTTTGTTCGAGCACCTTC. Its translation is CSVEACGQGVCSSTF. V is TRBV29-1 and J is TRBJ1-2; D perhaps matches TRBD1 (5 bases). CDR3 length: 15 amino acids. Trimming took off 1 base at V and 13 bases at J, with 25 bases between the two ends. CDR1 is SQVTM, CDR2 ANQGSEA, per germline.

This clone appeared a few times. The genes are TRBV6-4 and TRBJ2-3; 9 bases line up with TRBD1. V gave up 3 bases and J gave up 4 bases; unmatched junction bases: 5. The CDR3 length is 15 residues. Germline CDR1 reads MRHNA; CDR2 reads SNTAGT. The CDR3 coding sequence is TGTGCCAGCAGTGATAGGGACAGGGACTCAGATACGCAGTATTTT. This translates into CASSDRDRDSDTQYF.

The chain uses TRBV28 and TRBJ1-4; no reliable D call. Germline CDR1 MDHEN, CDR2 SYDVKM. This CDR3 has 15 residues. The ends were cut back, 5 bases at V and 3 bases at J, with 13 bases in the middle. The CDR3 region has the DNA TGTGCCAGCAGTACTAAAGGCGTAGCTAATGAAAAACTGTTTTTT. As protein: CASSTKGVANEKLFF.

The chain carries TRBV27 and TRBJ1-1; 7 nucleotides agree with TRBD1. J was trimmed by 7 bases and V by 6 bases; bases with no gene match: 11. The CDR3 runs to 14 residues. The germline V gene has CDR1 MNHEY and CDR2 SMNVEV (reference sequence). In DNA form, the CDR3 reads TGTGCCAGCAGCGTGAGAGGGGGCGTAGTTGAAGCTTTCTTT. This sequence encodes CASSVRGGVVEAFF.

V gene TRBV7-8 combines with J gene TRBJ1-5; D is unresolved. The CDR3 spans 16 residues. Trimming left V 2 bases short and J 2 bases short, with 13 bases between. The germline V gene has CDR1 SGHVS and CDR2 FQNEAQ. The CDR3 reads CASSLPTVGGNQPQHF. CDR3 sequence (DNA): TGTGCCAGCAGCTTACCCACGGTTGGAGGCAATCAGCCCCAGCATTTT.

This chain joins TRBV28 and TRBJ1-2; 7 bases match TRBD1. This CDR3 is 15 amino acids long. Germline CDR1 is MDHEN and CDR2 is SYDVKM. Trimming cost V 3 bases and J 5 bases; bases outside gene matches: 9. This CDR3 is CASSFRDRGRYGYTF. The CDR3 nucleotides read TGTGCCAGCAGTTTCAGGGATAGGGGGCGGTATGGCTACACCTTC.

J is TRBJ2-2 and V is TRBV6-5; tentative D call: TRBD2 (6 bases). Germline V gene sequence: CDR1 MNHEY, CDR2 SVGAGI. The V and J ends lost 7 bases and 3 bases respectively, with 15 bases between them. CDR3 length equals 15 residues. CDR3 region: CASNLAGLHTGELFF. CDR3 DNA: TGTGCCAGCAACCTCGCGGGACTCCACACCGGGGAGCTGTTTTTT.

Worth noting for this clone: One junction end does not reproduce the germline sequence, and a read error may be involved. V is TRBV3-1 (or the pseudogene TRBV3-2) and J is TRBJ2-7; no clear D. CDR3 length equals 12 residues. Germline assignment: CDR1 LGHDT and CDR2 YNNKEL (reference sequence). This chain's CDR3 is CVSSRTTGEQYF. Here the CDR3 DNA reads TGTGTCAGCAGCCGCACGACTGGAGAGCAGTACTTC.